What follows are 24 T cell receptor beta chains derived from one specimen sequenced in a study of a mutant IDH1 vaccine in newly diagnosed glioma. These receptors' antigens are unknown. Time point here: week 23, last vaccination. One vaccine dose held 300 ug of mutant IDH1 20-mer peptide and came with topical imiquimod. Assay: immunoSEQ multiplex PCR; the TCRdb copy retains only in-frame clones and omits some. The table lists 25,000 to 30,000 clones, around 84% of them singletons. The sample consisted of PBMCs, taken from a glioma patient whose treatment included an IDH1 peptide vaccine. Receptor source: a woman in her thirties with glioma.

The genes are TRBV6-1 and TRBJ1-2; D gene uncertain. The ends were cut back, 6 bases at V and 2 bases at J, with 10 bases in the middle. This CDR3 is built from 13 residues. Germline lookup yields CDR1 MNHNS and CDR2 SASEGT. The CDR3 spells CASSWELNYGYTF. The CDR3 DNA reads TGTGCCAGCAGCTGGGAATTGAACTATGGCTACACCTTC.

The rearrangement uses TRBV5-4 and TRBJ2-1, with 10 bases identical to TRBD2. CDR3 length: 16 amino acids. Germline V gene data show CDR1 as SGHNT and CDR2 as YYREEE (reference sequence). J gave up 3 bases and V 3 bases, and 6 bases lay outside the gene matches. The CDR3: CASSSRTSGFYNEQFF. The CDR3 coding sequence is TGTGCCAGCAGCTCCCGGACTAGCGGATTCTACAATGAGCAGTTCTTC.

The chain joins TRBV19 to TRBJ1-2; D unresolved. V lost 8 bases and J lost 3, with 10 bases in between. Germline loops: CDR1 LNHDA, CDR2 SQIVND (reference sequence). CDR3 length: 12 residues. Here the CDR3 DNA reads TGTGCCAGTTCAGAGAGAGACTATGGCTACACCTTC. It yields the protein CASSERDYGYTF.

The CDR3, as DNA: TGTGCCAGCAGTGAAGGGATTGGTAGCGGGGGGTCCCGGACCCAGTACTTC. It specifies CASSEGIGSGGSRTQYF. The chain combines TRBV2 with TRBJ2-5; 10 positions agree with TRBD2. Germline CDR1 is SNHLY and CDR2 is FYNNEI. V was pared by 1 base and J by 7 bases, with 12 bases of the junction left unmatched. The CDR3 extends over 17 amino acids.

This chain links TRBV7-2 with TRBJ1-2; 7 nucleotides agree with TRBD1. This CDR3 comprises 14 residues. The germline V gene has CDR1 SGHTA and CDR2 FQGNSA. V shed 5 bases and J 8 bases; nucleotides not matched to a gene: 11. This chain's CDR3 is CASSGVRQGGGYTF. The CDR3 DNA is TGTGCCAGCAGCGGAGTCAGACAGGGCGGAGGCTACACCTTC.

The chain uses TRBV14 and TRBJ1-2; TRBD1 might be the D (5 bases). Germline CDR1 and CDR2: SGHDN and FVKESK. This CDR3 region has 14 residues. V dropped 1 base and J dropped 6 bases, with 12 bases sitting between them. The CDR3 nucleotides read TGTGCCAGCAGCCAAGGGGATCCCAGGGATGGCTACACCTTC. It specifies CASSQGDPRDGYTF. The full variable domain, in which reference TRBV14 and TRBJ1-2 provide the parts outside the CDR3, is EAGVTQFPSHSVIEKGQTVTLRCDPISGHDNLYWYRRVMGKEIKFLLHFVKESKQDESGMPNNRFLAERTGGTYSTLKVQPAELEDSGVYFCASSQGDPRDGYTFGSGTRLTVV.

The sample holds one count of this clone. The chain carries TRBV30 and TRBJ2-7; D is perhaps TRBD1 or TRBD2 (5 bases each). V was cut by 3 bases and J by 3 bases, with 12 bases left in between. Germline V gives CDR1 GTSNPN, CDR2 SVGIG (reference sequence). CDR3 length: 13 amino acids. This chain's CDR3 is CAWSVGAVYEQYF. CDR3 DNA sequence: TGTGCCTGGAGCGTCGGGGCAGTCTACGAGCAGTACTTC.

The rearrangement uses TRBV7-2 and TRBJ2-3; 8 bases align to TRBD2. The CDR3 totals 12 residues. V lost 8 bases, J lost 7 bases, and 5 bases stayed unmatched. CDR1 is SGHTA, CDR2 FQGNSA, per germline. The CDR3 coding sequence is TGTGCCAGCTCCCGGGAGGGGAATACGCAGTATTTT. As protein: CASSREGNTQYF.

The chain recombines TRBV7-8 with TRBJ1-5; D is undetermined. Trimming took 1 base from V and 3 from J, leaving 16 bases between them. CDR1 is SGHVS and CDR2 is FQNEAQ in the germline V gene. This CDR3 has 17 amino acids. CDR3 sequence (DNA): TGTGCCAGCAGCTTAGGACGCTCATACGAGAACAATCAGCCCCAGCATTTT. It is translated as CASSLGRSYENNQPQHF.

This clone was found a few times. This chain connects TRBV7-2 to TRBJ1-2, with D possibly matching TRBD1 (5 bases). The CDR3 covers 15 residues. The V end lost 3 bases, the J end lost 2 bases, and 13 bases lay between the germline ends. CDR1 is SGHTA and CDR2 is FQGNSA in the germline V gene. The CDR3: CASSFPGTANYGYTF. In DNA form, the CDR3 reads TGTGCCAGCAGCTTCCCCGGGACGGCAAACTATGGCTACACCTTC.

This clone was seen more than once but under ten times. This sequence joins TRBV11-1 and TRBJ1-2; 9 positions agree with TRBD1. CDR1 SGHAT and CDR2 FQDESV come from the germline V gene (reference sequence). The CDR3 runs 14 residues. V dropped 5 bases and J dropped 7; count of bases not matched to a gene: 8. The CDR3 DNA follows: TGTGCCAGCAGCCCCCGACAGGGGGTAGGTGGCTACACCTTC. This encodes CASSPRQGVGGYTF.

In its sample, this clone was seen once. J is TRBJ1-1 and V is TRBV5-1; D is perhaps TRBD1 (6 bases). Germline lookup yields CDR1 SGHRS and CDR2 YFSETQ. Trimming removed 4 bases from V and 3 bases from J, with 10 bases in between. This CDR3 is built from 13 residues. This CDR3 reads CASSEQGHTEAFF. The DNA for the CDR3 is TGCGCCAGCAGCGAACAGGGTCACACTGAAGCTTTCTTT.

This clone is medium-sized (0.01 to 0.1%). The rearrangement uses TRBV21-1 and TRBJ2-5; TRBD2 is the table's D call, not checked against the DNA. TRBV21-1 is recorded as a pseudogene. The CDR3 runs to 14 residues. In nucleotides, the CDR3 is TGTGCCAGCGGGAGGCACGACCCCCAAGAGACCCAGTACTTC. It translates to CASGRHDPQETQYF.

In this sample, this clone turned up a few times. The V gene is TRBV7-9, the J gene TRBJ1-6; 9 bases align to TRBD1. Germline CDR1 reads SEHNR; CDR2 reads FQNEAQ (reference sequence). After removal of 6 bases from V and 7 bases from J, the junction contained 4 bases not matched to a gene. CDR3 length equals 14 residues. The CDR3 region is CASRAGTGNSPLHF. The CDR3, as DNA: TGTGCCAGCAGGGCTGGGACAGGGAATTCACCCCTCCACTTT. Looking up the rest from reference TRBV7-9 and TRBJ1-6 gives the full variable domain: DTGVSQNPRHKITKRGQNVTFRCDPISEHNRLYWYRQTLGQGPEFLTYFQNEAQLEKSRLLSDRFSAERPKGSFSTLEIQRTEQGDSAMYLCASRAGTGNSPLHFGNGTRLTVT.

The V call is TRBV29-1, the J call TRBJ2-5; unclear D gene. Trimming shortened V by 6 bases and J by 2 bases, and 16 bases separated the two germline ends. The germline V gene encodes CDR1 SQVTM and CDR2 ANQGSEA. This CDR3 comprises 14 residues. This CDR3 is CSVQTPGRQETQYF. The CDR3 region has the DNA TGCAGCGTCCAAACACCGGGCCGACAAGAGACCCAGTACTTC.

This clone was seen a single time. The CDR3 DNA follows: TGTGCCAGCAGCCAAGACCGGACTAGCCTTGAGCAGTTCTTC. Its protein is CASSQDRTSLEQFF. The rearrangement uses TRBV4-2 and TRBJ2-1, with 8 bases fitting TRBD2. The CDR3 is 14 amino acids. Germline CDR1 is LGHNA and CDR2 is YNFKEQ. Unmatched junction bases numbered 4, after V lost 0 bases and J lost 9 bases.

This chain connects TRBV4-1 to TRBJ2-4; D gene unclear. Trimming pared 4 bases from V and 8 bases from J, leaving 15 bases between. The CDR3 extends over 14 amino acids. CDR1 is MGHRA and CDR2 is YSYEKL in the germline V gene. The CDR3, as DNA: TGCGCCAGCAGCCCCACGGTAGCCAGTTACATTCAGTACTTC. As protein: CASSPTVASYIQYF.

This clone turned up a few times. DNA for the CDR3: TGTGCCAGCAGCACGCAGGGCTCCTACTATGGCTACACCTTC. This encodes CASSTQGSYYGYTF. The rearrangement links TRBV11-2 to TRBJ1-2, with a weak D call TRBD1 (5 bases). Trimming left V 5 bases short and J 3 bases short, with 13 bases between. Germline V CDR1 and CDR2: SGHAT, FQNNGV. The CDR3 is 14 residues long.

This clone appeared once. The genes are TRBV6-5 and TRBJ1-2; D remains unclear. The CDR3 extends over 11 amino acids. Germline values: CDR1 MNHEY, CDR2 SVGAGI. V was trimmed by 7 bases and J by 7 bases, leaving 10 bases between them. CDR3 sequence reads: CASTQGSGYTF. For the CDR3, the DNA is TGTGCCAGCACCCAAGGTTCTGGCTACACCTTC.

The chain links TRBV5-1 to TRBJ2-6, with D possibly TRBD1 on 6 matching bases. The CDR3 spans 15 residues. Germline V CDR1 and CDR2: SGHRS, YFSETQ. Trimming cost V 3 bases and J 2 bases, with 9 bases left between them. The CDR3 region is CASSSTGTGANVLTF. The CDR3 DNA reads TGCGCCAGCAGCTCCACAGGGACTGGGGCCAACGTCCTGACTTTC.

Written as DNA, the CDR3 is TGTGCCAGCAGTTTATCAGGGACCGGAACTGAAGCTTTCTTT. Protein: CASSLSGTGTEAFF. The chain links TRBV27 to TRBJ1-1, with D possibly matching TRBD1 (5 bases). CDR3 length: 14 amino acids. V was pared by 0 bases and J by 5 bases, with 10 bases between. Germline CDR1 MNHEY, CDR2 SMNVEV (reference sequence).

The chain recombines TRBV6-6 with TRBJ1-5; D gene unclear. Trimming shortened V by 6 bases and J by 7 bases, and 19 bases separated the two germline ends. The germline V gene encodes CDR1 MNHNY and CDR2 SVGAGI (reference sequence). The CDR3 is made up of 15 amino acids. CDR3 nucleotides: TGTGCCAGCAGCCCCCCGGCGGGGTCAGCCCAGCCCCAGCATTTT. Translated: CASSPPAGSAQPQHF.

CDR3 protein: CASSPSAGAATEAFF. The CDR3 nucleotides read TGCGCCAGCAGCCCTAGCGCGGGGGCAGCCACTGAAGCTTTCTTT. The chain combines TRBV5-1 with TRBJ1-1, with D maybe TRBD1 (6 bases). This CDR3 is built from 15 residues. Germline-derived CDR1 and CDR2 are SGHRS and YFSETQ. Deletions cut 4 bases from V and 4 bases from J, with 17 bases between.

The chain links TRBV19 to TRBJ2-1; TRBD2 matches 13 bases. The V segment lost 6 bases and the J segment 6 bases; nucleotides outside the gene matches: 2. The CDR3 covers 14 residues. The V gene's germline CDR1 is LNHDA and CDR2 SQIVND (reference sequence). Here the CDR3 DNA reads TGTGCCAGTAGCACTAGCGGGGGGGGCAATGAGCAGTTCTTC. Amino acid sequence: CASSTSGGGNEQFF.